The 11 T cell receptor beta chains below come from one sample, sequenced in a study of T cells in narcolepsy. Profiled with immunoSEQ multiplex PCR; TCRdb holds only in-frame clones, not every one. The table includes tens of thousands of clones, just under 85% detected once. Sequencing used CD45RA- memory CD4+ T cells from PBMCs. These receptors all come from a human donor with narcolepsy.

This clone was counted a single time. This chain links TRBV7-2 with TRBJ1-1; D not certain. This CDR3 region has 13 residues. Looked up from germline, CDR1 is SGHTA and CDR2 is FQGNSA. Trimming removed 6 bases at V and 1 base at J, with 9 bases between. CDR3 sequence reads: CASRYTTNTEAFF. The DNA for the CDR3 is TGTGCCAGCAGATATACAACGAACACTGAAGCTTTCTTT. Filled out from reference TRBV7-2 and TRBJ1-1, the complete variable domain reads GAGVSQSPSNKVTEKGKDVELRCDPISGHTALYWYRQSLGQGLEFLIYFQGNSAPDKSGLPSDRFSAERTGGSVSTLTIQRTQQEDSAVYLCASRYTTNTEAFFGQGTRLTVV.

A note on this clone: Other nucleotide sequences in the sample specify the same CDR3. The chain combines TRBV10-3 with TRBJ2-3; 12 bases map to TRBD2. The CDR3 is 15 amino acids. In germline, CDR1 is ENHRY, CDR2 SYGVKD. Unmatched junction bases numbered 8, after V lost 7 bases and J lost 6 bases. Here the CDR3 DNA reads TGTGCCATCACTCAAGGACTAGCGGGGACGGATACGCAGTATTTT. Translating it yields CAITQGLAGTDTQYF.

This chain uses TRBV6-5 with TRBJ2-7; D might be TRBD1 (5 bases). The CDR3 sequence is 14 residues long. Germline-derived CDR1 and CDR2 are MNHEY and SVGAGI. V was shortened by 5 bases and J by 1 base, with 12 bases between the two germline ends. In nucleotides, the CDR3 is TGTGCCAGCAGTGACCATCCAGGGTCCTACGAGCAGTACTTC. Translated, it gives CASSDHPGSYEQYF.

Turning to this clone: This CDR3 is also generated by other DNA sequences in the sample. The chain has TRBV11-3 and TRBJ1-3; 10 nucleotides line up with TRBD1. Germline CDR1 SGHNT, CDR2 YENEEA. This CDR3 is 15 amino acids long. V lost 5 bases and J lost 2; bases outside the gene matches: 3. The CDR3 is CASSPGQGPGNTIYF. In nucleotides, the CDR3 is TGTGCCAGCAGCCCGGGACAGGGGCCTGGAAACACCATATATTTT.

The chain recombines TRBV28 with TRBJ2-7; the match to TRBD2 covers 9 bases. The V gene end was trimmed by 8 bases and the J gene end by 5 bases; junction bases not matched to a gene: 10. The CDR3 is 14 residues long. CDR1 and CDR2 (germline): MDHEN, SYDVKM. CDR3 sequence: CASQPSGRRHEQYF. Here the CDR3 DNA reads TGTGCCAGCCAGCCGAGCGGGAGGCGGCACGAGCAGTACTTC.

The genes are TRBV2 and TRBJ2-2; 8 bases are shared with TRBD2. The CDR3 spans 16 residues. The V gene's germline CDR1 is SNHLY and CDR2 FYNNEI. The V and J ends lost 1 base and 4 bases, in that order; junction bases with no gene match: 5. CDR3 sequence: CASSEDGRAGTGELFF. As DNA, the CDR3 is TGTGCCAGCAGTGAAGACGGGAGGGCCGGCACCGGGGAGCTGTTTTTT. Full variable domain (remainder filled in from reference TRBV2 and TRBJ2-2): EPEVTQTPSHQVTQMGQEVILRCVPISNHLYFYWYRQILGQKVEFLVSFYNNEISEKSEIFDDQFSVERPDGSNFTLKIRSTKLEDSAMYFCASSEDGRAGTGELFFGEGSRLTVL.

This clone showed up just once. The DNA of the CDR3 is TGCGCCAGCAGTTCAGGGCACGAGCAGTACTTC. It yields the protein CASSSGHEQYF. The rearrangement links TRBV10-1 to TRBJ2-7; D perhaps matches TRBD1 (5 bases). The CDR3 length is 11 residues. Between the trimmed V and J ends, which lost 5 bases and 5 bases, there was a span of 7 bases. The germline gives CDR1 WNHNN, CDR2 SYGVQD (reference sequence).

V and J are TRBV28 and TRBJ1-1, with D uncertain. Germline V gene data show CDR1 as MDHEN and CDR2 as SYDVKM. Trimming left V 7 bases short and J 8 bases short, with 11 bases between. The CDR3 is made up of 11 amino acids. The CDR3 here is CASTFRREAFF. CDR3 bases: TGTGCCAGCACTTTCAGGAGAGAAGCTTTCTTT.

The J gene is TRBJ2-7, the V gene TRBV6-1; the D call may be TRBD1 or TRBD2 (5 bases each). Deletions cut 10 bases from V and 3 bases from J, with 16 bases between. The CDR3 spans 13 residues. The germline CDR1 and CDR2 sequences are MNHNS and SASEGT. The CDR3 reads CATTGRQFYEQYF. The DNA for the CDR3 is TGTGCCACTACGGGACGGCAATTCTACGAGCAGTACTTC.

This clone was counted once. The chain couples TRBV19 to TRBJ2-1; D possibly corresponds to TRBD2 (5 bases). Germline values: CDR1 LNHDA, CDR2 SQIVND (reference sequence). V lost 6 bases, J lost 10 bases, and 16 bases lay in between. The CDR3 consists of 13 residues. The CDR3 DNA follows: TGTGCCAGTAGCCCACTAGGTAATGGAGAGCAGTTCTTC. This codes for CASSPLGNGEQFF. Drawing the rest from reference TRBV19 and TRBJ2-1, the complete variable domain is DGGITQSPKYLFRKEGQNVTLSCEQNLNHDAMYWYRQDPGQGLRLIYYSQIVNDFQKGDIAEGYSVSREKKESFPLTVTSAQKNPTAFYLCASSPLGNGEQFFGPGTRLTVL.

The gene calls are TRBV19 and TRBJ2-7, with 8 bases matching TRBD2. This CDR3 region has 14 residues. J was trimmed by 3 bases and V by 3 bases; bases with no gene match: 4. Germline CDR1 LNHDA, CDR2 SQIVND (reference sequence). This CDR3 is CASSIRSGIYEQYF. In nucleotides, the CDR3 is TGTGCCAGTAGTATTCGTAGCGGGATCTACGAGCAGTACTTC.